The T cell receptor beta chain under discussion was sequenced for a study of T-cell reconstitution after alpha-beta-depleted transplantation in children. Library preparation (for TCRbeta) was performed with unique molecular identifiers. TCRdb analysed the PCR reads with MiXCR anew, one entry per CDR3 protein. Here the sample spans approximately 250,000 distinct CDR3 sequences, approximately 9.9% being singletons. The CDR3 has 16 amino acids. J gave up 7 bases and V 2 bases, and 10 bases lay outside the gene matches. Looked up from germline, CDR1 is MDHEN and CDR2 is SYDVKM. This clonotype was recorded many times.

The rearrangement links TRBV28 to TRBJ1-4, with TRBD1 matching over 7 bases. The sequences come from PBMCs from the stem cell graft donor, collected from the stem cell graft. The receptor was isolated from a human donor who donated a stem cell graft to a child with SCID. Written as DNA, the CDR3 is TGTGCCAGCAGTTTAGTGTCCGGGACAGAGGGTGAAAAACTGTTTTTT. The encoded protein is CASSLVSGTEGEKLFF.